These T cell receptor beta chains were read from a single sample in a study of CD8+ T cells in alopecia areata. Profiling relied on immunoSEQ multiplex PCR, and the TCRdb table lists in-frame clones only, not all of them. This repertoire shows just over 3,500 clones, 70% found once; its top ten account for around 9.3%. The sample was skin, taken at week 24, from a patient treated with tofacitinib. The receptor source for this set is a human donor with alopecia areata. Both conserved end residues are part of each CDR3. The order of the fields is J gene, D gene, clone size, V gene, CDR3 DNA, CDR3 protein. A D gene is named only where the DNA matches it firmly. Some rows mark clone size as missing; the rest say once, few, many or name a class of expanded clone.

j_call: TRBJ2-1; d_call: .; clone_size: once; v_call: TRBV2; cdr3_nt: TGTGCCAGCAGCCTTCTTCCGGATGAGCAGTTCTTC; cdr3_aa: CASSLLPDEQFF
j_call: TRBJ2-2; d_call: .; clone_size: .; v_call: TRBV5-1; cdr3_nt: TGCGCCAGCAGTCCGTCGTTGAACACCGGGGAGCTGTTTTTT; cdr3_aa: CASSPSLNTGELFF
j_call: TRBJ1-5; d_call: TRBD1; clone_size: .; v_call: TRBV19; cdr3_nt: TGTGCCAGTAGCGTGAAGGACAGGGGCGATCAGCCCCAGCATTTT; cdr3_aa: CASSVKDRGDQPQHF
j_call: TRBJ1-1; d_call: .; clone_size: few; v_call: TRBV7-9; cdr3_nt: TGTGCCAGCAGCTTAAAGCCGCCGAGGACGACGAACACTGAAGCTTTCTTT; cdr3_aa: CASSLKPPRTTNTEAFF
j_call: TRBJ2-1; d_call: .; clone_size: .; v_call: TRBV5-1; cdr3_nt: TGCGCCAGCAGCTCGGAAGGGAAGCAGTTCTTC; cdr3_aa: CASSSEGKQFF
j_call: TRBJ2-2; d_call: .; clone_size: few; v_call: TRBV11-2; cdr3_nt: TGTGCCAGCAGCTTAAGTTTGTCAAGAAACACCGGGGAGCTGTTTTTT; cdr3_aa: CASSLSLSRNTGELFF
j_call: TRBJ1-2; d_call: .; clone_size: large; v_call: TRBV30; cdr3_nt: TGTGCCTGGAGTGACGGGGCTTGGGGCTACACCTTC; cdr3_aa: CAWSDGAWGYTF
j_call: TRBJ2-2; d_call: .; clone_size: .; v_call: TRBV28; cdr3_nt: TGTGCCAGCCCTTACCGACAGCACACCGGGGAGCTGTTTTTT; cdr3_aa: CASPYRQHTGELFF
j_call: TRBJ1-5; d_call: TRBD1; clone_size: .; v_call: TRBV7-2; cdr3_nt: TGTGCCAGCAGCTTCGGGACAGGGAACAATCAGCCCCAGCATTTT; cdr3_aa: CASSFGTGNNQPQHF
j_call: TRBJ2-1; d_call: .; clone_size: .; v_call: TRBV7-6; cdr3_nt: TGTGCCAGCAGCTCCGCTGGGGGCTCGGATGAGCAGTTCTTC; cdr3_aa: CASSSAGGSDEQFF
j_call: TRBJ1-1; d_call: TRBD1; clone_size: .; v_call: TRBV29-1; cdr3_nt: TGCAGCGCTGCTGCAGGGGGCGTGAACACTGAAGCTTTCTTT; cdr3_aa: CSAAAGGVNTEAFF
j_call: TRBJ2-2; d_call: .; clone_size: few; v_call: TRBV30; cdr3_nt: TGTGCCTGGAGTCCCCAGGGTTACACCGGGGAGCTGTTTTTT; cdr3_aa: CAWSPQGYTGELFF
j_call: TRBJ2-3; d_call: .; clone_size: .; v_call: TRBV6-5; cdr3_nt: TGTGCCAGCAGGACAGCTAGCACAGATACGCAGTATTTT; cdr3_aa: CASRTASTDTQYF
j_call: TRBJ2-5; d_call: TRBD2; clone_size: few; v_call: TRBV7-2; cdr3_nt: TGTGCCAGCAGCCCACAGAGGACTAGCGGGGTCCGGGAGACCCAGTACTTC; cdr3_aa: CASSPQRTSGVRETQYF
j_call: TRBJ1-4; d_call: .; clone_size: .; v_call: TRBV5-1; cdr3_nt: TGCGCCAGCAGCTTGGGGACAGCAACTAATGAAAAACTGTTTTTT; cdr3_aa: CASSLGTATNEKLFF
j_call: TRBJ2-5; d_call: .; clone_size: .; v_call: TRBV7-9; cdr3_nt: TGTGCCAGCAGAAAGAGGGGCAATTTGACCGAAGAGACCCAGTACTTC; cdr3_aa: CASRKRGNLTEETQYF
j_call: TRBJ1-6; d_call: .; clone_size: .; v_call: TRBV7-6; cdr3_nt: TGTGCCAGCAGCTTAATCCCCGGCAGGGGCAGGCCTTCACCCCTCCACTTT; cdr3_aa: CASSLIPGRGRPSPLHF
j_call: TRBJ1-1; d_call: TRBD1; clone_size: few; v_call: TRBV11-2; cdr3_nt: TGTGCCAGCAGCTTAGTTCGAGGGGGCAAAGCTTTCTTT; cdr3_aa: CASSLVRGGKAFF
j_call: TRBJ1-1; d_call: .; clone_size: .; v_call: TRBV2; cdr3_nt: TGTGCCAGCAGTGAGGGAAGAGGGAACACTGAAGCTTTCTTT; cdr3_aa: CASSEGRGNTEAFF
j_call: TRBJ2-1; d_call: TRBD2; clone_size: .; v_call: TRBV5-1; cdr3_nt: TGCGCCAGCAGCTTGACCCAGACCGGGACTAGCAGTCTTCAAGAGCAGTTCTTC; cdr3_aa: CASSLTQTGTSSLQEQFF
j_call: TRBJ1-2; d_call: .; clone_size: once; v_call: TRBV28; cdr3_nt: TGTGCCAGCAGTTCTCCAGTCCTGCCCCGCAACTATGGCTACACCTTC; cdr3_aa: CASSSPVLPRNYGYTF
j_call: TRBJ2-7; d_call: .; clone_size: once; v_call: TRBV4-1; cdr3_nt: TGCGCCAGCAGCCAAGAACTTACGCTCCCGGGCGAGCAGCACTTC; cdr3_aa: CASSQELTLPGEQHF
j_call: TRBJ1-5; d_call: .; clone_size: .; v_call: TRBV7-2; cdr3_nt: TGTGCCAGCAGCTTAGGTCTCCCGGGCGCTTCGCCCCAGCATTTT; cdr3_aa: CASSLGLPGASPQHF